This note documents a single T cell receptor (beta chain) sequence. CDR3 size: 18 residues. Germline V gives CDR1 SGHTA, CDR2 FQGNSA. Trimming cost V 2 bases and J 5 bases; bases outside gene matches: 13. The source of the sample is a study of Ad26.COV2.S vaccination and SARS-CoV-2 variants. Some clones are missing from TCRdb's copy, which holds only in-frame ones; the method was immunoSEQ multiplex PCR. The profile shows some 340,000 clones, 70% to 90% of them singletons. Treatment given: some 20 received Ad26.COV2.S at low or high dose, single or two shots; roughly five received placebo; per-sample allocation not given. Day 63 after the first injection of vaccine or placebo was the sampling time.

This receptor was identified in a person between 18 and 59 years old who received the Ad26.COV2.S COVID-19 vaccine or a placebo. Sample: peripheral blood, taken in a trial of Ad26.COV2.S vaccine versus placebo. The V gene is TRBV7-2, the J gene TRBJ2-2; 8 bases are a match to TRBD2. The CDR3 DNA reads TGTGCCAGCAGCTTATCTCCCCGAGTTAGCGGGAAGACCGGGGAGCTGTTTTTT. Translated, it gives CASSLSPRVSGKTGELFF.